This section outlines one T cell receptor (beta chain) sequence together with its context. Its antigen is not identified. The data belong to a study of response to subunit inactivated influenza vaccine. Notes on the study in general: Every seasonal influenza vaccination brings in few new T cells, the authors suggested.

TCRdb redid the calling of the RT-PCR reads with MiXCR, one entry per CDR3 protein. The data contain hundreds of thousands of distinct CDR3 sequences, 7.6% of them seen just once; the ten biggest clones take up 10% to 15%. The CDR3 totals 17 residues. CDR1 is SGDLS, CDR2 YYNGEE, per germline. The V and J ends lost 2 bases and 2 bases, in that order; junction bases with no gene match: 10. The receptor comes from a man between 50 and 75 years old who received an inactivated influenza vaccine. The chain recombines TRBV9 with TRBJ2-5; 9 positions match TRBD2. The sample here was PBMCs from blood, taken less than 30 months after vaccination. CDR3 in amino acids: CASSVASGATQQETQYF. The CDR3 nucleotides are TGTGCCAGCAGCGTGGCTAGCGGGGCGACACAACAAGAGACCCAGTACTTC.